One T cell receptor beta chain is described in this entry. Its antigen is undetermined. Donation came from healthy HIV-negative adults that had no recent acute infections or vaccinations. The data originate from a study of shared clonotypes between healthy human individuals. Whole-study findings and limits: The study generally estimated greater richness for naive than memory subsets. Though the depth was large, rarefaction showed that sorted-subset sequencing was incomplete.

Germline V lookup: CDR1 SGHVS, CDR2 FNYEAQ. Between the trimmed V and J ends, which lost 1 base and 9 bases, there was a span of 18 bases. The CDR3 is made up of 15 amino acids. Every subset had its genomic DNA shared out evenly among several immunoSEQ plates. Clones were read by immunoSEQ multiplex PCR, and TCRdb kept only the in-frame ones, dropping some. In the table there are about 1.5 million clones, 95% to 99% of which are singletons. Sequencing used naive CD4+ T cells sorted from blood. Subset reported: CD45RA+ positively selected. The V gene is TRBV7-6, the J gene TRBJ1-2, with D hard to call. This receptor was identified in a man aged 30 to 39 in good health. CDR3 amino acids: CASSLGSVGPNSYTF. The CDR3 DNA reads TGTGCCAGCAGCTTAGGATCGGTCGGACCTAATAGCTACACCTTC. Full variable domain (outside the CDR3, taken from reference TRBV7-6 and TRBJ1-2): GAGVSQSPRYKVTKRGQDVALRCDPISGHVSLYWYRQALGQGPEFLTYFNYEAQQDKSGLPNDRFSAERPEGSISTLTIQRTEQRDSAMYRCASSLGSVGPNSYTFGSGTRLTVV.